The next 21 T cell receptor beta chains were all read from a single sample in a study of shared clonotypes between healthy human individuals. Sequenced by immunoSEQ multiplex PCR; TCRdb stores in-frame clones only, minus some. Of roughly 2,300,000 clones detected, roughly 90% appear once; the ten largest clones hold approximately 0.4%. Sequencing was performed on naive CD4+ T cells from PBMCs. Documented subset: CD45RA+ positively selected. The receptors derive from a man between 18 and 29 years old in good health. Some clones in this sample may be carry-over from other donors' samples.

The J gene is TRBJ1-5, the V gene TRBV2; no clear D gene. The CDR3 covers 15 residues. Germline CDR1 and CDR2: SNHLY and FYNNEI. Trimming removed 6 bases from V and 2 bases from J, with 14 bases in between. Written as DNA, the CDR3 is TGTGCCAGCAGCACAACTGTGGGCGGCAATCAGCCCCAGCATTTT. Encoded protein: CASSTTVGGNQPQHF.

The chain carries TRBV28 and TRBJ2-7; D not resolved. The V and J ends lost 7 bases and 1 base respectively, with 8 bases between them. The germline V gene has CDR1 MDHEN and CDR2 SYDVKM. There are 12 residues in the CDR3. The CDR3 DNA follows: TGTGCCAGCATGACAAGTTCCTACGAGCAGTACTTC. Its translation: CASMTSSYEQYF.

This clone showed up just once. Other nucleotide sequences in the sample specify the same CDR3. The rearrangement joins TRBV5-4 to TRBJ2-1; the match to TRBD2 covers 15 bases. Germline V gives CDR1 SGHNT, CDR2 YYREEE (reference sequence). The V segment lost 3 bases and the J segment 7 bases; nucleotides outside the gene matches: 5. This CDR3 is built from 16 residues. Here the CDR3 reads CASSSGLAGGVNEQFF. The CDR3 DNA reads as TGTGCCAGCAGCTCAGGACTAGCGGGAGGGGTAAATGAGCAGTTCTTC.

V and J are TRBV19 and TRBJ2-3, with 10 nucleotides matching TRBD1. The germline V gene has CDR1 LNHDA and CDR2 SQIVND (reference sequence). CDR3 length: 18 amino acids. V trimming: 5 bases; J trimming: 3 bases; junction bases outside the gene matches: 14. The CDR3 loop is CASSGSMWTGGTTDTQYF. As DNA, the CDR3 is TGTGCCAGTAGTGGGTCGATGTGGACAGGGGGGACGACAGATACGCAGTATTTT. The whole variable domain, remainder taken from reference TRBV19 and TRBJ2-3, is DGGITQSPKYLFRKEGQNVTLSCEQNLNHDAMYWYRQDPGQGLRLIYYSQIVNDFQKGDIAEGYSVSREKKESFPLTVTSAQKNPTAFYLCASSGSMWTGGTTDTQYFGPGTRLTVL.

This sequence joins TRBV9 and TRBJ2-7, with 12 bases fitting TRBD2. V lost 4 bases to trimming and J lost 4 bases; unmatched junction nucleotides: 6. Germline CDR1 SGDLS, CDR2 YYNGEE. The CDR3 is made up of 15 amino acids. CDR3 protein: CASSRGTSGLYEQYF. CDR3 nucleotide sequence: TGTGCCAGCAGCCGCGGGACTAGCGGGTTATACGAGCAGTACTTC.

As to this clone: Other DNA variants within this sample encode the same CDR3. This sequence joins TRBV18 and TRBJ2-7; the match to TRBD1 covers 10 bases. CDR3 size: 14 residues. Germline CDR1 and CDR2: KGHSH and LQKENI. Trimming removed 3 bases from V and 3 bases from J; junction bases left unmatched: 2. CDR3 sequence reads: CASSPGQGNYEQYF. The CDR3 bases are TGTGCCAGCTCACCGGGACAGGGGAACTACGAGCAGTACTTC.

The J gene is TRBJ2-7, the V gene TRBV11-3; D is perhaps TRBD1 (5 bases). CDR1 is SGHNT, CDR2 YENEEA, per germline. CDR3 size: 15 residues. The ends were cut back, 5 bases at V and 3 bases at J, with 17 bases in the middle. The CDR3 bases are TGTGCCAGCAGCCCCAGTAGGGGCTCCCTCTACGAGCAGTACTTC. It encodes CASSPSRGSLYEQYF.

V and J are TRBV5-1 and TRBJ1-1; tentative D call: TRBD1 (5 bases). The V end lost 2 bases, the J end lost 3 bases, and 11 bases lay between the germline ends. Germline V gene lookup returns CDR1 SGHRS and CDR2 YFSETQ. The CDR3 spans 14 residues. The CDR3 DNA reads TGCGCCAGCAGCTTAGGGGCTCAGCACACTGAAGCTTTCTTT. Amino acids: CASSLGAQHTEAFF.

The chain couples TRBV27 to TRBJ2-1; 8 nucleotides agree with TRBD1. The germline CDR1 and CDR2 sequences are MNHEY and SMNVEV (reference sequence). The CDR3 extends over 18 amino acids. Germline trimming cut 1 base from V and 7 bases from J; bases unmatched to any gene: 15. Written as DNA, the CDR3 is TGTGCCAGCAGTTTATTTTCCGGGGCAGGGGGCGCGGTAAATGAGCAGTTCTTC. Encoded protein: CASSLFSGAGGAVNEQFF.

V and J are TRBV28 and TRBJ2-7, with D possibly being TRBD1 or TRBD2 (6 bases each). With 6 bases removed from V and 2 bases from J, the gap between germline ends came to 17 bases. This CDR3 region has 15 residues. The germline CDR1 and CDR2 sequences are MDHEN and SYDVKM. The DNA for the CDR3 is TGTGCCAGCAGGGTAGGGGGAGGACAGACCTACGAGCAGTACTTC. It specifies CASRVGGGQTYEQYF.

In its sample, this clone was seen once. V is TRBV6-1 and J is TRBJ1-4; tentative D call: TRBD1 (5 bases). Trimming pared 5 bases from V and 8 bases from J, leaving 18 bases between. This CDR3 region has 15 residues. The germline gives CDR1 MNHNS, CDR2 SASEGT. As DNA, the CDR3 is TGTGCCAGCAGTCCCGCGGTTTTGGGGGAGGAAAAACTGTTTTTT. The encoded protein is CASSPAVLGEEKLFF.

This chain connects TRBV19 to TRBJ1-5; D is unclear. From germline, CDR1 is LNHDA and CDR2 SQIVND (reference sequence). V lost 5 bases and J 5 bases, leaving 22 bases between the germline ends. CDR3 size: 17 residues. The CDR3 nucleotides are TGTGCCAGTAGTTACACCGGAGTTATAGTGTTAGATCAGCCCCAGCATTTT. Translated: CASSYTGVIVLDQPQHF.

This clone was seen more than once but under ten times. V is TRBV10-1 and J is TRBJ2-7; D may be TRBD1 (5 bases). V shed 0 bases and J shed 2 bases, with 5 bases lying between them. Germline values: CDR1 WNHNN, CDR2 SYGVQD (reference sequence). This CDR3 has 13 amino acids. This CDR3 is CASSESDTYEQYF. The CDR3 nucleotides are TGCGCCAGCAGTGAGTCGGACACCTACGAGCAGTACTTC.

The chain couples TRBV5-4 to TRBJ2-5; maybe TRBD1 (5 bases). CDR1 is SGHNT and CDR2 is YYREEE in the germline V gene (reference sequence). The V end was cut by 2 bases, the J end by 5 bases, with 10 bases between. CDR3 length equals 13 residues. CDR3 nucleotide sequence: TGTGCCAGCAGCTTCGACAGATCGGAGACCCAGTACTTC. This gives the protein CASSFDRSETQYF.

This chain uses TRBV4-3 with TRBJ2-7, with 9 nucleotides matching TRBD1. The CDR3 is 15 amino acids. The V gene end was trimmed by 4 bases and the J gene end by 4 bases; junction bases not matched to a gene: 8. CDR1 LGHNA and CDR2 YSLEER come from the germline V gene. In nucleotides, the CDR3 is TGCGCCAGCAGCCCGGACGGACAGGGGTATTACGAGCAGTACTTC. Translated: CASSPDGQGYYEQYF.

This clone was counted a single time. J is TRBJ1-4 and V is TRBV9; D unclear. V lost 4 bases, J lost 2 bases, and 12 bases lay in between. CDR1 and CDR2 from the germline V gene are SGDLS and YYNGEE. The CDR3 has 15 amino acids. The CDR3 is CASSFRPGTNEKLFF. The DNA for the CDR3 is TGTGCCAGCAGCTTCAGGCCGGGGACTAATGAAAAACTGTTTTTT.

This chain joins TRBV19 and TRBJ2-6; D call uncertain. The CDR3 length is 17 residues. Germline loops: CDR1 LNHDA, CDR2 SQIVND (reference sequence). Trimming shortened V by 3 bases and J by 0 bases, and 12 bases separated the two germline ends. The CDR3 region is CASSMTIQLSGANVLTF. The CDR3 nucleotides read TGTGCCAGTAGTATGACAATTCAGCTCTCTGGGGCCAACGTCCTGACTTTC.

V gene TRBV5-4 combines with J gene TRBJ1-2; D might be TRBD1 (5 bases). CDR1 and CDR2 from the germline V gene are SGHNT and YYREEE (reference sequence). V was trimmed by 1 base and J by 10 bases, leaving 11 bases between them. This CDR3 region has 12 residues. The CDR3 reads CASSLRGSPYTF. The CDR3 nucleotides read TGTGCCAGCAGCTTGAGGGGCAGTCCCTACACCTTC.

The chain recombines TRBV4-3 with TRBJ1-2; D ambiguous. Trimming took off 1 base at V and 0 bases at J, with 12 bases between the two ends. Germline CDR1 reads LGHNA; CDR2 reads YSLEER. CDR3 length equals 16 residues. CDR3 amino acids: CASSQAHQRANYGYTF. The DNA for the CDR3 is TGCGCCAGCAGCCAAGCCCATCAGAGAGCTAACTATGGCTACACCTTC.

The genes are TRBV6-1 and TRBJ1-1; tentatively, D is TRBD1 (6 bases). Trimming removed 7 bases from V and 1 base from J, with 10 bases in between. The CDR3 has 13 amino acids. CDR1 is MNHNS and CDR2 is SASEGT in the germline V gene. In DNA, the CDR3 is TGTGCCAGCAAGCCGGGACAGAACACTGAAGCTTTCTTT. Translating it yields CASKPGQNTEAFF.

The CDR3 DNA reads TGCGCCAGCAGCACGGGACTAGCTCTCCGCAATGAGCAGTTCTTC. Encoded protein: CASSTGLALRNEQFF. The chain couples TRBV5-1 to TRBJ2-1, with 9 bases fitting TRBD2. This CDR3 comprises 15 residues. J was trimmed by 6 bases and V by 4 bases; bases with no gene match: 8. Germline loops: CDR1 SGHRS, CDR2 YFSETQ.